Presented here are 21 T cell receptor beta chains from one specimen sequenced in a study of lymphopenia after photon versus proton radiotherapy. Profiling relied on immunoSEQ multiplex PCR, and the TCRdb table lists in-frame clones only, not all of them. The sample shows about 25,000 clones, around four fifths of them seen only once. The sequenced sample was peripheral blood, obtained from a patient treated with photon-based radiotherapy. The receptors come from a woman aged 50 to 60 with pancreatic cancer.

The chain uses TRBV30 and TRBJ2-3; D remains ambiguous. Trimming stripped 0 bases from V and 7 bases from J, with 14 bases between. This CDR3 is 14 amino acids long. Germline V gives CDR1 GTSNPN, CDR2 SVGIG (reference sequence). CDR3: CAWSVKRTTNTQYF. CDR3 DNA sequence: TGTGCCTGGAGTGTAAAACGGACCACGAATACGCAGTATTTT.

The V and J genes are TRBV6-6 and TRBJ2-7; 11 nucleotides line up with TRBD2. CDR1 is MNHNY, CDR2 SVGAGI, per germline (reference sequence). J was trimmed by 0 bases and V by 4 bases; bases with no gene match: 5. The CDR3 totals 16 residues. The CDR3 reads CASSSGLAELSYEQYF. The CDR3 nucleotides read TGTGCCAGCAGTTCGGGACTAGCGGAACTCTCCTACGAGCAGTACTTC.

CDR3 sequence (DNA): TGTGCCAGCAGCTCCTCCGGGACAGGGAGCTCCTACGAGCAGTACTTC. This codes for CASSSSGTGSSYEQYF. J is TRBJ2-7 and V is TRBV7-9; 9 nucleotides line up with TRBD1. The CDR3 loop spans 16 amino acids. The V segment lost 4 bases and the J segment 0 bases; nucleotides outside the gene matches: 7. Per germline, CDR1 SEHNR and CDR2 FQNEAQ (reference sequence).

The chain is built from TRBV25-1 and TRBJ1-5; 10 positions match TRBD1. Trimming cost V 4 bases and J 2 bases; bases outside gene matches: 2. The germline V gene encodes CDR1 MGHDK and CDR2 SYGVNS. The CDR3 is made up of 15 amino acids. The CDR3 DNA is TGTGCCAGCAGTGGGGGACAGGGGCGCAATCAGCCCCAGCATTTT. The encoded protein is CASSGGQGRNQPQHF.

The chain links TRBV9 to TRBJ1-4, with D unresolved. Germline loops: CDR1 SGDLS, CDR2 YYNGEE. V shed 4 bases and J shed 0 bases, with 10 bases lying between them. CDR3 size: 15 residues. In DNA, the CDR3 is TGTGCCAGCAGCCCGAGCGGTACAACTAATGAAAAACTGTTTTTT. Translating it yields CASSPSGTTNEKLFF.

This chain joins TRBV7-2 and TRBJ1-1; D call uncertain. Germline CDR1 reads SGHTA; CDR2 reads FQGNSA. V was pared by 2 bases and J by 1 base, with 14 bases between. The length of the CDR3 is 16 residues. The CDR3 spells CASSLLPPGGNTEAFF. The CDR3 region has the DNA TGTGCCAGCAGCTTACTGCCCCCCGGCGGGAACACTGAAGCTTTCTTT. Combining the CDR3 with reference TRBV7-2 and TRBJ1-1 gives the whole variable domain GAGVSQSPSNKVTEKGKDVELRCDPISGHTALYWYRQSLGQGLEFLIYFQGNSAPDKSGLPSDRFSAERTGGSVSTLTIQRTQQEDSAVYLCASSLLPPGGNTEAFFGQGTRLTVV.

The chain uses TRBV6-5 and TRBJ2-3, with 7 bases that match TRBD1. This CDR3 region has 15 residues. Germline V gives CDR1 MNHEY, CDR2 SVGAGI. V lost 0 bases and J lost 1; bases outside the gene matches: 1. The CDR3 spells CASSYSGQGTDTQYF. Written as DNA, the CDR3 is TGTGCCAGCAGTTACTCAGGACAGGGCACAGATACGCAGTATTTT.

The chain couples TRBV19 to TRBJ2-5; no clear D gene. This CDR3 has 13 residues. V shed 0 bases and J shed 5 bases, with 7 bases lying between them. Germline CDR1 LNHDA, CDR2 SQIVND (reference sequence). CDR3 sequence: CASSIDGPETQYF. The CDR3, as DNA: TGTGCCAGTAGTATAGACGGGCCGGAGACCCAGTACTTC. Together with reference TRBV19 and TRBJ2-5, the CDR3 gives the full variable domain: DGGITQSPKYLFRKEGQNVTLSCEQNLNHDAMYWYRQDPGQGLRLIYYSQIVNDFQKGDIAEGYSVSREKKESFPLTVTSAQKNPTAFYLCASSIDGPETQYFGPGTRLLVL.

V gene TRBV5-4 combines with J gene TRBJ2-5, with a possible D match to TRBD2 (6 bases). Per germline, CDR1 SGHNT and CDR2 YYREEE (reference sequence). Trimming removed 9 bases from V and 1 base from J, with 13 bases in between. The CDR3 has 13 amino acids. CDR3 loop: CATSGTFQETQYF. In DNA form, the CDR3 reads TGTGCCACCTCCGGGACTTTCCAAGAGACCCAGTACTTC.

The V call is TRBV9, the J call TRBJ2-5; TRBD1 matches at 9 bases. The CDR3 contains 16 residues. Germline CDR1 SGDLS, CDR2 YYNGEE. The V and J ends lost 3 bases and 4 bases, in that order; junction bases with no gene match: 10. The CDR3 reads CASSARRQGGGETQYF. The CDR3 DNA reads as TGTGCCAGCAGCGCCCGTCGACAGGGGGGTGGAGAGACCCAGTACTTC.

V usage is TRBV29-1 and J usage is TRBJ2-3; 8 bases agree with TRBD2. Germline V gene sequence: CDR1 SQVTM, CDR2 ANQGSEA. This CDR3 is built from 14 residues. Written as DNA, the CDR3 is TGCAGTGCCGGGGGGGGAGGAACTTCAGATACGCAGTATTTT. It codes for CSAGGGGTSDTQYF.

This clone was picked up one time. The chain carries TRBV7-8 and TRBJ1-3; tentative D call: TRBD1 (6 bases). The germline gives CDR1 SGHVS, CDR2 FQNEAQ. This CDR3 is built from 16 residues. The V and J ends lost 4 bases and 8 bases respectively, with 21 bases between them. CDR3 loop: CASSSEGGSSWDTIYF. Here the CDR3 DNA reads TGTGCCAGCAGCTCCGAGGGGGGCTCGTCGTGGGACACCATATATTTT.

The chain joins TRBV5-6 to TRBJ1-1; TRBD1 matches 9 bases. J lost 7 bases, V lost 5 bases, and 6 bases had no gene match. In germline, CDR1 is SGHDT, CDR2 YYEEEE. The CDR3 has 13 amino acids. CDR3 coding DNA: TGTGCCAGCAGGCGTACAGGGGGCATTGAAGCTTTCTTT. This sequence encodes CASRRTGGIEAFF.

This clone was observed a few times. The chain couples TRBV19 to TRBJ2-5, with TRBD1 identical over 10 bases. The V gene end was trimmed by 8 bases and the J gene end by 5 bases; junction bases not matched to a gene: 2. The CDR3 runs 12 residues. Germline CDR1 is LNHDA and CDR2 is SQIVND (reference sequence). The CDR3 sequence: CASGTGVETQYF. CDR3 in DNA: TGTGCCAGTGGGACAGGGGTGGAGACCCAGTACTTC.

V usage is TRBV29-1 and J usage is TRBJ2-5, with D hard to call. This CDR3 has 12 amino acids. The germline CDR1 and CDR2 sequences are SQVTM and ANQGSEA. V was trimmed by 6 bases and J by 2 bases, leaving 10 bases between them. The chain's CDR3 is CSVQSSQETQYF. DNA of the CDR3: TGCAGCGTCCAGTCGAGTCAAGAGACCCAGTACTTC.

The rearrangement uses TRBV5-1 and TRBJ2-7; perhaps TRBD1 as D (6 bases). Germline V CDR1 and CDR2: SGHRS, YFSETQ. V shed 4 bases and J shed 3 bases, with 11 bases lying between them. The CDR3 has 13 amino acids. CDR3 sequence (DNA): TGCGCCAGCAGCAGCGGACAGTTCTACGAGCAGTACTTC. It encodes CASSSGQFYEQYF.

The V and J genes are TRBV19 and TRBJ2-1; 7 nucleotides agree with TRBD1. Trimming took 7 bases from V and 0 from J; bases not matched to a gene: 6. The CDR3 contains 15 residues. Germline V lookup: CDR1 LNHDA, CDR2 SQIVND (reference sequence). The CDR3 protein is CASTPDRSSYNEQFF. The CDR3 DNA is TGTGCCAGTACCCCGGACAGGAGCTCCTACAATGAGCAGTTCTTC. Full variable domain (missing parts from reference TRBV19 and TRBJ2-1): DGGITQSPKYLFRKEGQNVTLSCEQNLNHDAMYWYRQDPGQGLRLIYYSQIVNDFQKGDIAEGYSVSREKKESFPLTVTSAQKNPTAFYLCASTPDRSSYNEQFFGPGTRLTVL.

This chain links TRBV7-2 with TRBJ2-5, with 7 bases lining up with TRBD2. Germline CDR1 SGHTA, CDR2 FQGNSA. The length of the CDR3 is 15 residues. Trimming took 5 bases from V and 5 from J; bases not matched to a gene: 11. CDR3 sequence (DNA): TGTGCCAGCAGCCAGAGGGGCGGGAGCTCCGAGACCCAGTACTTC. The encoded protein is CASSQRGGSSETQYF.

The V call is TRBV6-1, the J call TRBJ1-1; the match to TRBD1 covers 9 bases. The CDR3 spans 12 residues. Trimming removed 3 bases from V and 7 bases from J; junction bases left unmatched: 0. CDR1 and CDR2 from the germline V gene are MNHNS and SASEGT. The CDR3 loop is CASSEGQGEAFF. The CDR3 coding sequence is TGTGCCAGCAGTGAGGGACAGGGTGAAGCTTTCTTT.

This clone appeared a few times. This chain uses TRBV21-1 with TRBJ2-7; the table names TRBD2, a call not compared with the DNA. TRBV21-1 is a pseudogene locus. The CDR3 consists of 14 residues. CDR3 sequence (DNA): TGTGCCAGCAGCAAAGCCGGGTACTCCTACGAGCAGTACTTC. Residues: CASSKAGYSYEQYF.

The chain links TRBV19 to TRBJ2-5; D possibly corresponds to TRBD1 (6 bases). The end of the DNA is better explained by TRBJ2-7, so the J call may be wrong. The CDR3 sequence is 14 residues long. Germline loops: CDR1 LNHDA, CDR2 SQIVND (reference sequence). The CDR3 coding sequence is TGTGCCAGTAGTATAAACAGGGTTTCGGACGAGCAGTACTTC. It encodes CASSINRVSDEQYF.